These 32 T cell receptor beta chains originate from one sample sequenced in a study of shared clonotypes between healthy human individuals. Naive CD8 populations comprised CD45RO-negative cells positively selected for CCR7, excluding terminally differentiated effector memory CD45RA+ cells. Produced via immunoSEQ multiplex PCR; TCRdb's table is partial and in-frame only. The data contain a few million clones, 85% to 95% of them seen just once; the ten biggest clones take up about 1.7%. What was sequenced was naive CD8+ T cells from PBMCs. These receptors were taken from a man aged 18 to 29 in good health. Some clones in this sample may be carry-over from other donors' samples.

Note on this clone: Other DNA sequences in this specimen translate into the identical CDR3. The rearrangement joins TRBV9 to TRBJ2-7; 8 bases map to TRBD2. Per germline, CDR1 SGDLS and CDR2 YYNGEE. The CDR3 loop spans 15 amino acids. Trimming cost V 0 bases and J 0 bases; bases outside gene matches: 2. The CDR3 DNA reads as TGTGCCAGCAGCGTAGAGAGCGGGGGCTCCTACGAGCAGTACTTC. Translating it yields CASSVESGGSYEQYF.

CDR3 protein: CAISERGGQEKLFF. The CDR3 coding sequence is TGTGCCATCAGTGAGAGAGGAGGTCAGGAAAAACTGTTTTTT. This chain links TRBV10-3 with TRBJ1-4; the D is unclear. Germline V CDR1 and CDR2: ENHRY, SYGVKD. The CDR3 spans 14 residues. V was cut by 2 bases and J by 8 bases, with 12 bases left in between.

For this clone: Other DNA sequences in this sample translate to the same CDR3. Here the CDR3 reads CASSQGGSEQFF. The CDR3 DNA sequence: TGTGCCAGCAGCCAAGGGGGCAGTGAGCAGTTCTTC. This rearrangement joins TRBV14 to TRBJ2-1, with D possibly TRBD1 on 5 matching bases. V shed 1 base and J shed 9 bases, with 7 bases lying between them. The V gene's germline CDR1 is SGHDN and CDR2 FVKESK. The CDR3 has 12 amino acids.

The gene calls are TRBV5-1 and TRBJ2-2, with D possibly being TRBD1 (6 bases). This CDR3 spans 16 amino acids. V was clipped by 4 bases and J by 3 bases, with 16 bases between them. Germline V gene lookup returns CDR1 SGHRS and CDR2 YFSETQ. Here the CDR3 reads CASSPSLRGYTGELFF. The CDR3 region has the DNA TGCGCCAGCAGCCCTTCACTGAGGGGGTACACCGGGGAGCTGTTTTTT.

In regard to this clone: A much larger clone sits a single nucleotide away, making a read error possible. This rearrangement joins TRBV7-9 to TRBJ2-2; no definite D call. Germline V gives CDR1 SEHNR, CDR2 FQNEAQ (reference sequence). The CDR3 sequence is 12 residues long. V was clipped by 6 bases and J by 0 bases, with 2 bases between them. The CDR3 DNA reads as TGTGCCAGCAGGCCGAACACCGGGGAGCTGTTTTTT. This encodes CASRPNTGELFF.

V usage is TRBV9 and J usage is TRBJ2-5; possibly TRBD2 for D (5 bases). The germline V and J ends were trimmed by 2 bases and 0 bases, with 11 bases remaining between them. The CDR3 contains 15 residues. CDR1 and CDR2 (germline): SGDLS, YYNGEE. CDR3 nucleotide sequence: TGTGCCAGCAGCGTGGACTGGGTGTACCAAGAGACCCAGTACTTC. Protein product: CASSVDWVYQETQYF.

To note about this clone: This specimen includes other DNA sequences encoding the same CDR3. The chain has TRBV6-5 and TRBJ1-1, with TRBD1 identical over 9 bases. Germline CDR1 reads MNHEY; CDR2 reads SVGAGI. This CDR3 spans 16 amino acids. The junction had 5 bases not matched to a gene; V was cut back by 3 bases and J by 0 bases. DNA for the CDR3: TGTGCCAGCAGTTATCTCGGGACAGGGCTGAACACTGAAGCTTTCTTT. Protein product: CASSYLGTGLNTEAFF.

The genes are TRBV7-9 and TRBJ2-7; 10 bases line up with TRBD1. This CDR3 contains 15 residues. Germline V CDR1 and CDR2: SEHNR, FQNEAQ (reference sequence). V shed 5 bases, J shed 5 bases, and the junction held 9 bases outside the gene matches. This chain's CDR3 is CASSPRDRGNDEQYF. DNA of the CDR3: TGTGCCAGCAGCCCACGGGACAGGGGCAACGACGAGCAGTACTTC.

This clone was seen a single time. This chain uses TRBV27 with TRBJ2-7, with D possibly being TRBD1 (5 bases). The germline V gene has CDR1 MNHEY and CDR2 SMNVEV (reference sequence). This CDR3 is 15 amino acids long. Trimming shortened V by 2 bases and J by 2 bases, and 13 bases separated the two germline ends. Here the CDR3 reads CASSLQAGRTYEQYF. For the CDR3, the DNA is TGTGCCAGCAGTTTACAGGCAGGGCGAACCTACGAGCAGTACTTC.

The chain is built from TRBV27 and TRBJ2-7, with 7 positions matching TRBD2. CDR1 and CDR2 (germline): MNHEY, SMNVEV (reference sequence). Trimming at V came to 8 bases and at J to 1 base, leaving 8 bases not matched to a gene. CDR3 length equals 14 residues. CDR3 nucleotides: TGTGCCAGCCGTCCGACTAGCCAATCCTACGAGCAGTACTTC. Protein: CASRPTSQSYEQYF.

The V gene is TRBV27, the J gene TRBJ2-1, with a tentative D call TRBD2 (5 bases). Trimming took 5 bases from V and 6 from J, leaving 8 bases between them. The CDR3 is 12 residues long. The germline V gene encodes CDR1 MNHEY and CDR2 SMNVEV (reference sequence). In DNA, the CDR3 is TGTGCCAGCAGTAGAGGACTCAATGAGCAGTTCTTC. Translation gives CASSRGLNEQFF.

CDR3 DNA sequence: TGTGCCAGCAGAGGAAGGGACTCAGATACGCAGTATTTT. Translation gives CASRGRDSDTQYF. The genes are TRBV11-3 and TRBJ2-3; possible D gene TRBD2, 6 bases. CDR1 and CDR2 from the germline V gene are SGHNT and YENEEA. This CDR3 is built from 13 residues. Trimming removed 6 bases from V and 4 bases from J, with 11 bases in between.

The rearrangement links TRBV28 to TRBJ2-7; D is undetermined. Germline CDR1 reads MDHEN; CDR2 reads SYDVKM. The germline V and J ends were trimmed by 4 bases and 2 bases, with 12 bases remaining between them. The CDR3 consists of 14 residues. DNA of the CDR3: TGTGCCAGCAGTTACACATCAAGAGCCTACGAGCAGTACTTC. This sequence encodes CASSYTSRAYEQYF.

As DNA, the CDR3 is TGTGCGCGCGGTCTGAGCAAAACCCCGAACACCGGGGAGCTGTTTTTT. Protein product: CARGLSKTPNTGELFF. The chain has TRBV7-9 and TRBJ2-2, with D unresolved. Germline assignment: CDR1 SEHNR and CDR2 FQNEAQ (reference sequence). CDR3 length equals 16 residues.

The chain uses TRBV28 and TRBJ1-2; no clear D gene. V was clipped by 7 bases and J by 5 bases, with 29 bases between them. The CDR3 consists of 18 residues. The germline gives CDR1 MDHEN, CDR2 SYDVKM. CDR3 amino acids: CASTTAEEGYLSGYGYTF. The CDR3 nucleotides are TGTGCCAGCACCACCGCGGAGGAGGGTTACCTCTCGGGGTATGGCTACACCTTC.

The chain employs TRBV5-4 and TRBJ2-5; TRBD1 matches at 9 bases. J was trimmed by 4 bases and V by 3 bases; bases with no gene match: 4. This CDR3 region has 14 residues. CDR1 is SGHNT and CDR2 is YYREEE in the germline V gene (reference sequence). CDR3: CASSSVTGGETQYF. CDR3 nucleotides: TGTGCCAGCAGCTCTGTGACAGGGGGAGAGACCCAGTACTTC.

In DNA form, the CDR3 reads TGTGCCAGCAGCTTAGTCCAGTCTGAGCAGTTCTTC. It yields the protein CASSLVQSEQFF. The chain uses TRBV7-9 and TRBJ2-1; D ambiguous. V lost 1 base, J lost 9 bases, and 7 bases lay in between. This CDR3 is built from 12 residues. The V gene's germline CDR1 is SEHNR and CDR2 FQNEAQ (reference sequence). The variable domain in full, with the rest retrieved from reference TRBV7-9 and TRBJ2-1, is DTGVSQNPRHKITKRGQNVTFRCDPISEHNRLYWYRQTLGQGPEFLTYFQNEAQLEKSRLLSDRFSAERPKGSFSTLEIQRTEQGDSAMYLCASSLVQSEQFFGPGTRLTVL.

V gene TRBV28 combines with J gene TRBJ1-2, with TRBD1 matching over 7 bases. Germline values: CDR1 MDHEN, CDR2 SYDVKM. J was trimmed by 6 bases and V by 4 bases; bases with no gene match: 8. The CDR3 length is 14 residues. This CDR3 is CASSYRGSRDGYTF. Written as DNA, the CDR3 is TGTGCCAGCAGTTACAGGGGCTCTAGAGATGGCTACACCTTC.

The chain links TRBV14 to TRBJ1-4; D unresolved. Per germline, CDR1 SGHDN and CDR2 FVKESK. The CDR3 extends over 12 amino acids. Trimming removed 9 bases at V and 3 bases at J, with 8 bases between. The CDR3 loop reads CARGRPNEKLFF. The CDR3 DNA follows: TGTGCCAGAGGGCGGCCTAATGAAAAACTGTTTTTT.

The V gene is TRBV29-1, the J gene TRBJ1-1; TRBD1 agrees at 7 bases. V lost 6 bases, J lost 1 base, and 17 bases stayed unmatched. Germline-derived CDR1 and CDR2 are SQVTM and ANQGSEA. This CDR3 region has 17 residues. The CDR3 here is CSVPRTTGDEPNTEAFF. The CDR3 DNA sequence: TGCAGCGTCCCCCGGACAACAGGGGATGAACCGAACACTGAAGCTTTCTTT.

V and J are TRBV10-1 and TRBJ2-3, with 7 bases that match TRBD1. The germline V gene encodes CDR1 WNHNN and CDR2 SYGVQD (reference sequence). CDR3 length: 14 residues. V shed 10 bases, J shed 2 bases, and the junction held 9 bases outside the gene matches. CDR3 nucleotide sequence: TGCGCCAACCGGGACAGTCCTCACACAGATACGCAGTATTTT. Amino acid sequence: CANRDSPHTDTQYF.

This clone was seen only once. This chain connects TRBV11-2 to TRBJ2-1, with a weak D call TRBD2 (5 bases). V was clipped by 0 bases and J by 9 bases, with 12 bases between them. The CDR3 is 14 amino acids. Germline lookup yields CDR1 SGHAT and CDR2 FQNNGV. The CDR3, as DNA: TGTGCCAGCAGCTTAGATCCGCTAGCTGGTGAGCAGTTCTTC. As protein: CASSLDPLAGEQFF.

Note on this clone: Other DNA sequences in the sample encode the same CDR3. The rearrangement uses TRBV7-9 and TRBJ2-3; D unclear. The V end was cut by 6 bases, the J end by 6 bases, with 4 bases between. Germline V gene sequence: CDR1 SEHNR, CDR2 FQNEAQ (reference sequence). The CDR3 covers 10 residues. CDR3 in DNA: TGTGCCAGCAGTAGGGATACGCAGTATTTT. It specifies CASSRDTQYF.

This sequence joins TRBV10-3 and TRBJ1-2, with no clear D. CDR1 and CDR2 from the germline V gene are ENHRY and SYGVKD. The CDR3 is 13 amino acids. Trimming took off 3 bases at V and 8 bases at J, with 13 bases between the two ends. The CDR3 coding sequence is TGTGCCATCAGTGATATCGGGGAAGGAGGCTACACCTTC. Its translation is CAISDIGEGGYTF.

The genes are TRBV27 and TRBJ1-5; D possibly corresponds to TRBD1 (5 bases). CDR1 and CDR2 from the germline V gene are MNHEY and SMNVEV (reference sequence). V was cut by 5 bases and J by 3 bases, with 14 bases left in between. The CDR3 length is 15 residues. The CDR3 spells CASSTTGTLNQPQHF. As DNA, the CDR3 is TGTGCCAGCAGTACAACCGGGACCCTCAATCAGCCCCAGCATTTT.

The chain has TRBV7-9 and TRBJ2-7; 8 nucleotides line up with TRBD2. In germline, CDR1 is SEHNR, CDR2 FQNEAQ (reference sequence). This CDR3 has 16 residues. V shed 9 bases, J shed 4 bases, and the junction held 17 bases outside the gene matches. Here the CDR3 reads CASRDGAGGSLYEQYF. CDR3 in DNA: TGTGCCAGTCGCGACGGGGCGGGAGGATCCCTATACGAGCAGTACTTC.

The CDR3, as DNA: TGTGCCAGTAGTATTTATCATCCCGGGGAGCTGTTTTTT. Translated, it gives CASSIYHPGELFF. V usage is TRBV19 and J usage is TRBJ2-2; the D is unclear. CDR1 is LNHDA, CDR2 SQIVND, per germline (reference sequence). Trimming stripped 3 bases from V and 6 bases from J, with 8 bases between. The CDR3 has 13 amino acids.

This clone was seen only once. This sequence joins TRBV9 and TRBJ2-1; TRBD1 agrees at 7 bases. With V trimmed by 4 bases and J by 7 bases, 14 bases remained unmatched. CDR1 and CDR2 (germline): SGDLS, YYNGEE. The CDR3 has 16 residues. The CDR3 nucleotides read TGTGCCAGCAGCCCTCTCCGGGGACAGACCCCTAATGAGCAGTTCTTC. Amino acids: CASSPLRGQTPNEQFF.

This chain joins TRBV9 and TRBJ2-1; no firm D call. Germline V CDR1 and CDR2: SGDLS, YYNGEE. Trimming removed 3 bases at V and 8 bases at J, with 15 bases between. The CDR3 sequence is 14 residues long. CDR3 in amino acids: CASSGTNPHDEQFF. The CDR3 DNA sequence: TGTGCCAGCAGCGGCACAAACCCACACGATGAGCAGTTCTTC.

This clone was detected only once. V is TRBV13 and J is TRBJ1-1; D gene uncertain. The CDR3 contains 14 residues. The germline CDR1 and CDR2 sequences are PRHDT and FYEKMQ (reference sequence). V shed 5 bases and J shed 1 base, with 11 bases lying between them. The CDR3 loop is CASSEPLSNTEAFF. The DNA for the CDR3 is TGTGCCAGCAGCGAACCTTTGTCGAACACTGAAGCTTTCTTT.

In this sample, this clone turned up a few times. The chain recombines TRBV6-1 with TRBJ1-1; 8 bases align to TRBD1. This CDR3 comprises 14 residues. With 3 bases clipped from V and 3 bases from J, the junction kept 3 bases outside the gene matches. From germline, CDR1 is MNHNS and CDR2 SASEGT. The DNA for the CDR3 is TGTGCCAGCAGTGACAGGGGGCGGGACACTGAAGCTTTCTTT. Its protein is CASSDRGRDTEAFF.

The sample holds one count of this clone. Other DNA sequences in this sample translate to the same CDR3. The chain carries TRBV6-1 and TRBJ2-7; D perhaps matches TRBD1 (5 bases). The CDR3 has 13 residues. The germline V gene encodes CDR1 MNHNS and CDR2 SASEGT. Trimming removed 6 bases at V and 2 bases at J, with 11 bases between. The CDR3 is CASRADSTYEQYF. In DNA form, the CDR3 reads TGTGCCAGCAGAGCAGACAGTACCTACGAGCAGTACTTC.